The 9 T cell receptor beta chains below all came from one sample that was sequenced in a study of OX40 agonist ivuxolimab in advanced cancers. Some clones are missing from TCRdb's copy, which holds only in-frame ones; the method was immunoSEQ multiplex PCR. The sample lists tens of thousands of clones, 85% occurring once. The sample was CD4+ or CD8+ T cells sorted from blood, taken in a trial of the OX40 agonist ivuxolimab. The receptors were sampled from an adult with an advanced solid tumor such as melanoma, head and neck, liver or kidney cancer.

Note on this clone: The same CDR3 can be traced to other DNA sequences in this sample. This chain joins TRBV19 and TRBJ1-2; D is ambiguous. V was shortened by 2 bases and J by 5 bases, with 15 bases between the two germline ends. Germline V gene lookup returns CDR1 LNHDA and CDR2 SQIVND (reference sequence). The CDR3 is 15 amino acids. CDR3: CASSISAGAGYGYTF. Written as DNA, the CDR3 is TGTGCCAGTAGTATATCAGCGGGAGCGGGATATGGCTACACCTTC.

This rearrangement joins TRBV5-1 to TRBJ1-2, with 10 positions matching TRBD1. After removal of 5 bases from V and 3 bases from J, the junction contained 13 bases not matched to a gene. The CDR3 contains 17 residues. Germline CDR1 SGHRS, CDR2 YFSETQ. For the CDR3, the DNA is TGCGCCAGCAGTCCCGGGACAGGGGATAGGTACGACTATGGCTACACCTTC. Protein product: CASSPGTGDRYDYGYTF.

The chain uses TRBV19 and TRBJ2-3, with D maybe TRBD2 (5 bases). The CDR3 is 15 amino acids. Germline CDR1 LNHDA, CDR2 SQIVND (reference sequence). CDR3 sequence reads: CAAAEGPPETDTQYF. CDR3 nucleotide sequence: TGTGCAGCGGCGGAAGGGCCCCCCGAGACAGATACGCAGTATTTT.

This chain connects TRBV19 to TRBJ1-6; D ambiguous. The V and J ends lost 5 bases and 9 bases respectively, with 8 bases between them. The CDR3 length is 12 residues. Germline values: CDR1 LNHDA, CDR2 SQIVND (reference sequence). The CDR3 is CASSSKSSPLHF. The CDR3 coding sequence is TGTGCCAGTAGTTCTAAGAGTTCACCCCTCCACTTT. Full variable domain (remainder filled in from reference TRBV19 and TRBJ1-6): DGGITQSPKYLFRKEGQNVTLSCEQNLNHDAMYWYRQDPGQGLRLIYYSQIVNDFQKGDIAEGYSVSREKKESFPLTVTSAQKNPTAFYLCASSSKSSPLHFGNGTRLTVT.

This clone has only one observation. V is TRBV6-1 and J is TRBJ2-1; 10 bases fit TRBD2. V was clipped by 10 bases and J by 5 bases; unmatched bases: 11. This CDR3 is 15 amino acids long. Germline V gene lookup returns CDR1 MNHNS and CDR2 SASEGT. The CDR3 region has the DNA TGTGCCACCAGACCCGCCGGGACTAGCGACAATGAGCAGTTCTTC. Its protein product is CATRPAGTSDNEQFF.

The chain uses TRBV14 and TRBJ2-7; D call uncertain. CDR3 length equals 13 residues. Trimming shortened V by 2 bases and J by 3 bases, and 8 bases separated the two germline ends. Germline values: CDR1 SGHDN, CDR2 FVKESK. CDR3 in DNA: TGTGCCAGCAGCCAACAGGAAAACTACGAGCAGTACTTC. This codes for CASSQQENYEQYF. Variable domain in full (rest from reference TRBV14 and TRBJ2-7): EAGVTQFPSHSVIEKGQTVTLRCDPISGHDNLYWYRRVMGKEIKFLLHFVKESKQDESGMPNNRFLAERTGGTYSTLKVQPAELEDSGVYFCASSQQENYEQYFGPGTRLTVT.

The CDR3 DNA reads TGTGCCAGCTCACCACCGATCGGGACTAGCGGGGCCGAAGAGACCCAGTACTTC. This translates into CASSPPIGTSGAEETQYF. This sequence joins TRBV18 and TRBJ2-5; TRBD2 aligns across 13 bases. Germline-derived CDR1 and CDR2 are KGHSH and LQKENI. The CDR3 totals 18 residues. V was clipped by 0 bases and J by 3 bases; unmatched bases: 7.

The chain joins TRBV5-1 to TRBJ1-3; no firm D call. The CDR3 runs 16 residues. V lost 4 bases to trimming and J lost 0 bases, with 14 bases between them. In germline, CDR1 is SGHRS, CDR2 YFSETQ. CDR3 in amino acids: CASSPDHSDSGNTIYF. The CDR3 coding sequence is TGCGCCAGCAGCCCCGACCACTCAGACTCTGGAAACACCATATATTTT. The complete variable domain, with remaining parts taken from reference TRBV5-1 and TRBJ1-3, reads KAGVTQTPRYLIKTRGQQVTLSCSPISGHRSVSWYQQTPGQGLQFLFEYFSETQRNKGNFPGRFSGRQFSNSRSEMNVSTLELGDSALYLCASSPDHSDSGNTIYFGEGSWLTVV.

The chain links TRBV7-6 to TRBJ2-2; the D gene is possibly TRBD1 (6 bases). Trimming pared 0 bases from V and 9 bases from J, leaving 8 bases between. Looked up from germline, CDR1 is SGHVS and CDR2 is FNYEAQ. This CDR3 has 13 amino acids. CDR3 amino acids: CASSLARGRELFF. CDR3 sequence (DNA): TGTGCCAGCAGCTTAGCCAGGGGTAGGGAGCTGTTTTTT.